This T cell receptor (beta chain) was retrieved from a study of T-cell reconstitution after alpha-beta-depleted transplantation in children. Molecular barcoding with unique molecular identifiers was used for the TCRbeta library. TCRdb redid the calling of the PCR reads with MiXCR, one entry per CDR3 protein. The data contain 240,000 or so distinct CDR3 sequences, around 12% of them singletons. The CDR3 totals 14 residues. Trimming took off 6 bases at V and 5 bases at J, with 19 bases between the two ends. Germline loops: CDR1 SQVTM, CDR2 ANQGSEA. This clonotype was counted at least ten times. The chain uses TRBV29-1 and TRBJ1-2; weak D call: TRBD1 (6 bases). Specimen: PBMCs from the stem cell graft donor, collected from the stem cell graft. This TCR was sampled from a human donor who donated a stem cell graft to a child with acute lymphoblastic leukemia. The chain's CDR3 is CSVDRGGGVYGYTF. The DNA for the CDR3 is TGCAGCGTGGATAGAGGGGGGGGTGTTTATGGCTACACCTTC.